The clone carrying this T cell receptor beta chain showed up just a few times. What it binds is unknown. CDR3 size: 16 residues. CDR1 and CDR2 (germline): SGHTA, FQGNSA. V was shortened by 6 bases and J by 0 bases, with 17 bases between the two germline ends. This record belongs to a study of beta chain features in type 1 diabetes. Background on the study: All samples combined gave fewer than 110 million sorted cells for examination.

A heparinised blood draw that averaged roughly 110 mL was obtained once from each donor. The study's findings and limits: Short templates might get an advantage during PCR, and this would be equal in patients and controls. The study found moderately but significantly shorter TCRB CDR3s in all four CD4+ subsets of Type 1 diabetes patients.

Sequencing targeted expressed TCRB transcripts, as all isolated RNA had been reverse transcribed. Repertoires were generated with immunoSEQ multiplex PCR, while TCRdb's copy carries only in-frame clones and drops some. The data show more than 250,000 clones, 15% seen once. The sequenced material came from naive CD4+ T cells from blood. The clonotype comes from a man between 18 and 29 years old with type 1 diabetes. This sequence joins TRBV7-2 and TRBJ1-1; D may be TRBD1 (5 bases). CDR3 nucleotides: TGTGCCAGCAGTACCGGGGGGTTCGGGATGAACACTGAAGCTTTCTTT. Its protein is CASSTGGFGMNTEAFF.